This passage covers 32 T cell receptor beta chains from one sample sequenced in a study of T-cell memory formation after mild COVID-19. TCRdb reanalysed the 5' RACE reads using MiXCR and keeps one entry per CDR3 protein. The table records just under 350,000 distinct CDR3 sequences, 10% to 15% of them present only once. Specimen: PBMCs or a T cell subset sorted from them (not recorded which). The origin of the receptors is a man younger than 35 who had mild COVID-19 (a few samples of this study predate the infection). Cell type and time point are not known.

The rearrangement links TRBV4-2 to TRBJ2-5; D might be TRBD1 (6 bases). The V and J ends lost 4 bases and 0 bases respectively, with 12 bases between them. CDR1 is LGHNA, CDR2 YNFKEQ, per germline. The CDR3 covers 15 residues. CDR3 sequence: CASSPSRDNQETQYF. CDR3 DNA sequence: TGTGCCAGCAGCCCCTCCCGGGACAACCAAGAGACCCAGTACTTC.

This clonotype was picked up a small number of times. The chain links TRBV7-9 to TRBJ1-3; perhaps TRBD1 as D (6 bases). The V gene lost 5 bases and the J gene lost 8 bases, with 19 bases spanning the gap. The germline V gene encodes CDR1 SEHNR and CDR2 FQNEAQ (reference sequence). The CDR3 totals 15 residues. The CDR3: CASSRGDRTRDTIYF. The CDR3 DNA sequence: TGTGCCAGCAGCAGAGGAGACAGGACGCGAGACACCATATATTTT.

The gene calls are TRBV14 and TRBJ2-7, with unresolved D. CDR3 length equals 13 residues. With 1 base removed from V and 2 bases from J, the gap between germline ends came to 6 bases. The germline V gene has CDR1 SGHDN and CDR2 FVKESK. CDR3 bases: TGTGCCAGCAGCCAAGTACATCCCTACGAGCAGTACTTC. Translated: CASSQVHPYEQYF.

The chain recombines TRBV9 with TRBJ2-1, with 9 bases that match TRBD1. This CDR3 has 15 residues. J gave up 5 bases and V 1 base, and 4 bases lay outside the gene matches. Germline-derived CDR1 and CDR2 are SGDLS and YYNGEE. The CDR3 spells CASSVRDRDHNEQFF. The DNA of the CDR3 is TGTGCCAGCAGCGTAAGGGACAGGGACCACAATGAGCAGTTCTTC.

There are a few counts of this clonotype. V usage is TRBV12-3 or TRBV12-4 and J usage is TRBJ1-6, with 10 bases identical to TRBD1. J was trimmed by 10 bases and V by 7 bases; bases with no gene match: 7. CDR3 length: 14 residues. DNA of the CDR3: TGTGCCAGCAACCCGGGACAGGGGAGGTCACCCCTCCACTTT. Its protein product is CASNPGQGRSPLHF.

In the case of this clonotype: A read error may be the cause here, since a much bigger clone is one base away. V gene TRBV7-9 combines with J gene TRBJ1-2; 9 bases are a match to TRBD1. The CDR3 loop spans 13 amino acids. V lost 5 bases, J lost 7 bases, and 5 bases stayed unmatched. The V gene's germline CDR1 is SEHNR and CDR2 FQNEAQ (reference sequence). CDR3 DNA: TGTGCCAGCAGCCTCGGGACAGGGTTTGGCTACACCTTC. This codes for CASSLGTGFGYTF.

This clonotype was counted at least ten times. The rearrangement links TRBV4-2 to TRBJ2-1, with a possible D match to TRBD2 (6 bases). CDR3 length: 14 residues. Germline V gene sequence: CDR1 LGHNA, CDR2 YNFKEQ. V lost 4 bases and J 1 base, leaving 8 bases between the germline ends. The CDR3 DNA sequence: TGTGCCAGCAGCCGAGCGGGTTCCTACAATGAGCAGTTCTTC. As protein: CASSRAGSYNEQFF.

The table lists this clonotype with many counts. The chain links TRBV5-6 to TRBJ2-3; D is unclear. The ends were cut back, 1 base at V and 4 bases at J, with 4 bases in the middle. In germline, CDR1 is SGHDT, CDR2 YYEEEE. The CDR3 covers 12 residues. DNA for the CDR3: TGTGCCAGCAGCTTGCTAGCAGATACGCAGTATTTT. Amino acid sequence: CASSLLADTQYF.

The V gene is TRBV5-1, the J gene TRBJ2-5; 10 positions match TRBD1. Per germline, CDR1 SGHRS and CDR2 YFSETQ. The junction had 2 bases not matched to a gene; V was cut back by 3 bases and J by 0 bases. The CDR3 length is 15 residues. As DNA, the CDR3 is TGCGCCAGCAGCTCGGACAGGGGGTACCAAGAGACCCAGTACTTC. This translates into CASSSDRGYQETQYF.

This clonotype has just a few counts. The V call is TRBV6-6, the J call TRBJ2-5; D not certain. Trimming cost V 2 bases and J 1 base, with 5 bases left between them. This CDR3 region has 13 residues. CDR1 and CDR2 from the germline V gene are MNHNY and SVGAGI (reference sequence). The CDR3 nucleotides read TGTGCCAGCAGTTACGTTTCCCAAGAGACCCAGTACTTC. It is translated as CASSYVSQETQYF.

V usage is TRBV12-3 or TRBV12-4 and J usage is TRBJ2-2, with D unresolved. Trimming took 4 bases from V and 4 from J, leaving 13 bases between them. The CDR3 sequence is 15 residues long. This CDR3 reads CASSWAGDLTGELFF. Here the CDR3 DNA reads TGTGCCAGCAGTTGGGCAGGAGATCTCACCGGGGAGCTGTTTTTT.

This clonotype was seen more than once but under ten times. The rearrangement joins TRBV4-3 to TRBJ1-5; possible D gene TRBD1, 6 bases. In germline, CDR1 is LGHNA, CDR2 YSLEER. This CDR3 comprises 17 residues. With 0 bases removed from V and 2 bases from J, the gap between germline ends came to 14 bases. CDR3 DNA: TGCGCCAGCAGCCAAGATGTTCCAGGGGTAGGCAATCAGCCCCAGCATTTT. The encoded protein is CASSQDVPGVGNQPQHF.

This chain links TRBV7-2 with TRBJ1-2, with D perhaps TRBD1 (5 bases). CDR3 length: 14 residues. V dropped 4 bases and J dropped 7 bases, with 16 bases sitting between them. Germline V CDR1 and CDR2: SGHTA, FQGNSA. In DNA form, the CDR3 reads TGTGCCAGCAGCTGGGGGTTTGCCGTCGGTGGCTACACCTTC. Protein sequence: CASSWGFAVGGYTF.

This chain connects TRBV6-5 to TRBJ2-7; 7 bases agree with TRBD1. The CDR3 extends over 13 amino acids. The V gene end was trimmed by 9 bases and the J gene end by 4 bases; junction bases not matched to a gene: 9. Germline lookup yields CDR1 MNHEY and CDR2 SVGAGI. CDR3 loop: CARTGQSVYEQYF. The CDR3 coding sequence is TGTGCCAGAACGGGACAGAGTGTATACGAGCAGTACTTC.

This chain connects TRBV7-9 to TRBJ2-7; D perhaps matches TRBD2 (6 bases). The CDR3 runs 13 residues. CDR1 SEHNR and CDR2 FQNEAQ come from the germline V gene (reference sequence). Trimming took off 2 bases at V and 6 bases at J, with 11 bases between the two ends. In DNA, the CDR3 is TGTGCCAGCAGCTTATTGGAGGGACCCGAGCAGTACTTC. Its translation is CASSLLEGPEQYF.

This clonotype was observed at least ten times. The rearrangement uses TRBV5-1 and TRBJ2-7; D may be TRBD2 (6 bases). V lost 6 bases and J 5 bases, leaving 9 bases between the germline ends. The CDR3 has 11 residues. Germline values: CDR1 SGHRS, CDR2 YFSETQ. CDR3 loop: CASTEGNEQYF. CDR3 in DNA: TGCGCCAGCACGGAGGGGAACGAGCAGTACTTC. The variable domain in full, with the rest retrieved from reference TRBV5-1 and TRBJ2-7, is KAGVTQTPRYLIKTRGQQVTLSCSPISGHRSVSWYQQTPGQGLQFLFEYFSETQRNKGNFPGRFSGRQFSNSRSEMNVSTLELGDSALYLCASTEGNEQYFGPGTRLTVT.

The chain employs TRBV29-1 and TRBJ2-3; D not resolved. CDR3 size: 14 residues. V shed 5 bases and J shed 0 bases, with 12 bases lying between them. Germline lookup yields CDR1 SQVTM and CDR2 ANQGSEA. The CDR3 sequence: CSVRSRLSTDTQYF. CDR3 sequence (DNA): TGCAGCGTTCGAAGCCGCCTTAGCACAGATACGCAGTATTTT.

This clonotype was counted a few times. The genes are TRBV29-1 and TRBJ1-2, with a weak D call TRBD1 (5 bases). The CDR3 is 13 amino acids. V lost 2 bases and J 0 bases, leaving 7 bases between the germline ends. Germline CDR1 SQVTM, CDR2 ANQGSEA. CDR3 bases: TGCAGCGTTGAAAAGGACACTAACTATGGCTACACCTTC. This codes for CSVEKDTNYGYTF.

There are a few counts of this clonotype. The chain employs TRBV6-2 or TRBV6-3 and TRBJ1-4; D remains ambiguous. Germline values: CDR1 MNHEY, CDR2 SVGEGT. V lost 2 bases and J 7 bases, leaving 14 bases between the germline ends. The CDR3 totals 15 residues. The CDR3 DNA is TGTGCCAGCAGTTACAGTTCCGGCCGTGTTGAAAAACTGTTTTTT. It codes for CASSYSSGRVEKLFF.

The chain is built from TRBV7-8 and TRBJ1-6; D ambiguous. From germline, CDR1 is SGHVS and CDR2 FQNEAQ. Trimming took 4 bases from V and 4 from J, leaving 5 bases between them. CDR3 length equals 13 residues. CDR3 protein: CASSSYYNSPLHF. The CDR3 DNA reads TGTGCCAGCAGCTCGTATTATAATTCACCCCTCCACTTT.

This clonotype showed up many times. The chain combines TRBV9 with TRBJ1-3; D remains unclear. This CDR3 has 15 residues. Trimming left V 0 bases short and J 0 bases short, with 7 bases between. Germline-derived CDR1 and CDR2 are SGDLS and YYNGEE. The CDR3 DNA reads as TGTGCCAGCAGCGTAGCCCCAAGCTCTGGAAACACCATATATTTT. It specifies CASSVAPSSGNTIYF.

For the CDR3, the DNA is TGTGCCAGCAGTTTCGACAGAAGCTCCTACAATGAGCAGTTCTTC. This encodes CASSFDRSSYNEQFF. The V call is TRBV12-3 or TRBV12-4, the J call TRBJ2-1, with a weak D call TRBD1 (5 bases). Trimming took 3 bases from V and 0 from J, leaving 9 bases between them. The length of the CDR3 is 15 residues.

This clonotype was detected only a few times. The chain has TRBV4-2 and TRBJ2-4, with D tentatively TRBD2 (6 bases). The CDR3 loop spans 16 amino acids. Germline loops: CDR1 LGHNA, CDR2 YNFKEQ. Trimming cost V 0 bases and J 15 bases, with 24 bases left between them. CDR3 region: CASSQEGGGGLPERYF. In nucleotides, the CDR3 is TGTGCCAGCAGCCAAGAAGGTGGTGGGGGACTCCCCGAGCGGTACTTC.

This chain uses TRBV6-5 with TRBJ2-3; D unclear. The CDR3 has 14 amino acids. V was shortened by 2 bases and J by 5 bases, with 11 bases between the two germline ends. Germline CDR1 and CDR2: MNHEY and SVGAGI. CDR3 loop: CASSYQGLGDTQYF. The CDR3 nucleotides are TGTGCCAGCAGTTACCAAGGGCTTGGAGATACGCAGTATTTT.

This clonotype was found a few times. This rearrangement joins TRBV12-3 or TRBV12-4 to TRBJ2-3; no clear D. The CDR3 runs 15 residues. The V end lost 1 base, the J end lost 1 base, and 9 bases lay between the germline ends. The CDR3 coding sequence is TGTGCCAGCAGTTTAGTTGTGCGCGGCACAGATACGCAGTATTTT. Its translation is CASSLVVRGTDTQYF.

The chain couples TRBV10-2 to TRBJ2-1; TRBD1 matches at 8 bases. Germline assignment: CDR1 WSHSY and CDR2 SAAADI. The CDR3 runs to 14 residues. Trimming removed 4 bases from V and 5 bases from J; junction bases left unmatched: 4. Here the CDR3 DNA reads TGCGCCAGCAGTGCTGTGACAGGGGACAATGAGCAGTTCTTC. Residues: CASSAVTGDNEQFF.

This clonotype was found a few times. The rearrangement uses TRBV24-1 and TRBJ2-3, with D perhaps TRBD1 or TRBD2 (5 bases each). V was shortened by 10 bases and J by 5 bases, with 18 bases between the two germline ends. In germline, CDR1 is KGHDR, CDR2 SFDVKD. The length of the CDR3 is 14 residues. The CDR3 DNA reads TGTGCCACTGGGACCTGGGGCGCGGTAGATACGCAGTATTTT. Protein sequence: CATGTWGAVDTQYF.

This clonotype was counted between two and nine times. The chain uses TRBV4-1 and TRBJ1-2, with D possibly matching TRBD1 (5 bases). The CDR3 loop spans 15 amino acids. CDR1 is MGHRA, CDR2 YSYEKL, per germline. V was trimmed by 2 bases and J by 4 bases, leaving 14 bases between them. This CDR3 is CASSQPQGRRYGYTF. The CDR3 DNA is TGCGCCAGCAGCCAACCCCAGGGCCGCCGCTATGGCTACACCTTC.

This clonotype occurred many times. A read error may explain this, as a much larger clone is one base away. This rearrangement joins TRBV7-2 to TRBJ2-5, with no clear D. Trimming shortened V by 4 bases and J by 5 bases, and 5 bases separated the two germline ends. Germline lookup yields CDR1 SGHTA and CDR2 FQGNSA. The CDR3 has 11 amino acids. In DNA, the CDR3 is TGTGCCAGCAGCTCACACGAGACCCAGTACTTC. Amino acids: CASSSHETQYF. The full variable domain, with the rest looked up from reference TRBV7-2 and TRBJ2-5, is GAGVSQSPSNKVTEKGKDVELRCDPISGHTALYWYRQSLGQGLEFLIYFQGNSAPDKSGLPSDRFSAERTGGSVSTLTIQRTQQEDSAVYLCASSSHETQYFGPGTRLLVL.

The V call is TRBV3-1, the J call TRBJ2-5; 7 bases match TRBD2. The germline CDR1 and CDR2 sequences are LGHDT and YNNKEL (reference sequence). The CDR3 sequence is 16 residues long. V shed 4 bases, J shed 1 base, and the junction held 9 bases outside the gene matches. Written as DNA, the CDR3 is TGTGCCAGCAGCCCCACGGTCCCTAGCGGCCAAGAGACCCAGTACTTC. Translating it yields CASSPTVPSGQETQYF.

This clonotype showed up many times. This CDR3 is CASSNGLAGDSSTDTQYF. CDR3 bases: TGTGCCAGCAGTAACGGACTAGCGGGGGATTCTAGCACAGATACGCAGTATTTT. The gene calls are TRBV7-3 and TRBJ2-3; 13 bases align to TRBD2. The CDR3 is 18 residues long. Germline-derived CDR1 and CDR2 are SGHTA and FQGTGA. The V gene end was trimmed by 6 bases and the J gene end by 0 bases; junction bases not matched to a gene: 9.

This clonotype was found a few times. CDR3 sequence reads: CASRGQGAVETQYF. CDR3 in DNA: TGTGCCAGCAGGGGACAGGGGGCTGTGGAGACCCAGTACTTC. The V and J genes are TRBV12-3 or TRBV12-4 and TRBJ2-5, with 12 bases matching TRBD1. V lost 6 bases to trimming and J lost 5 bases; unmatched junction nucleotides: 4. This CDR3 contains 14 residues.